This T cell receptor (beta chain) originates from a study of cytomegalovirus exposure and HLA in healthy donors. The donors, nominally healthy at sampling, likely had unrecorded immune exposures. Trimming pared 1 base from V and 4 bases from J, leaving 13 bases between. Germline V gives CDR1 MNHNS, CDR2 SASEGT. There are 15 residues in the CDR3. In the PCR, 60 Vbeta and 13 Jbeta primers were used. Assay: immunoSEQ multiplex PCR; the TCRdb copy retains only in-frame clones and omits some. This sample yields approximately 150,000 clones, of which 79% are seen a single time; roughly 6.7% belongs to the top ten.

Sequencing was carried out using PBMCs. This receptor was obtained from a man aged 45-65 years in good health and CMV-seropositive. This chain uses TRBV6-1 with TRBJ1-2, with D maybe TRBD1 (5 bases). CDR3 amino acids: CASSEDGGLLYGYTF. The CDR3 DNA reads as TGTGCCAGCAGTGAAGACGGGGGACTTCTCTATGGCTACACCTTC.